These 10 T cell receptor beta chains share one sample of origin, sequenced in a study of regulatory T cells in long-lasting Graves disease. In building TCR beta libraries, iRepertoire HTBI primers were used together with Arm-PCR of CDR3 regions. TCRdb called the multiplex PCR reads again in MiXCR, with one record for every CDR3 protein. The table shows roughly 490,000 distinct CDR3 sequences, with around a fifth occurring only once. The time point was: persistent/refractory GD, antithyroid drugs over 5 years with positive TRAb. The TCR library was made from RNA extracted from PBMCs. Material: peripheral blood mononuclear cells (PBMCs), obtained when the disease was refractory, from a patient treated with antithyroid drugs. These receptors were taken from a female donor with Graves disease.

This chain connects TRBV30 to TRBJ1-1; D remains unclear. V lost 0 bases, J lost 3 bases, and 11 bases lay in between. The CDR3 has 14 residues. Germline CDR1 GTSNPN, CDR2 SVGIG (reference sequence). CDR3 nucleotides: TGTGCCTGGAGTGTACATACGGGATACACTGAAGCTTTCTTT. Translation: CAWSVHTGYTEAFF.

Worth noting for this clonotype: As the CDR3 is not closed by the conserved phenylalanine or tryptophan, this likely results from a read error. The chain uses TRBV29-1 and TRBJ1-3; D not certain. The CDR3 spans 13 residues. V gave up 6 bases and J gave up 0 bases, with 9 bases separating them. CDR1 is SQVTM and CDR2 is ANQGSEA in the germline V gene. In DNA, the CDR3 is TGCAGCGTAGACATGAGCTCTGGAAACACCATATATCTT. Translated: CSVDMSSGNTIYL.

The gene calls are TRBV6-5 and TRBJ2-3; 10 nucleotides agree with TRBD2. The CDR3 is 17 residues long. Germline assignment: CDR1 MNHEY and CDR2 SVGAGI. V lost 2 bases to trimming and J lost 6 bases; unmatched junction nucleotides: 11. The CDR3 loop is CASSYGPAGGSGDTQYF. Written as DNA, the CDR3 is TGTGCCAGCAGTTACGGCCCAGCGGGAGGGTCAGGGGATACGCAGTATTTT.

Comments on this clonotype: This could be a read error, since a much larger clone is one nucleotide away. The V call is TRBV12-3 or TRBV12-4, the J call TRBJ1-4, with D unclear. This CDR3 has 16 residues. Between the trimmed V and J ends, which lost 6 bases and 10 bases, there was a span of 24 bases. The CDR3 here is CASSQGTATLSGKLFF. CDR3 sequence (DNA): TGTGCCAGCAGCCAAGGTACGGCAACCTTAAGTGGAAAACTGTTTTTT.

V is TRBV5-1 and J is TRBJ2-7, with unresolved D. Per the germline V gene, CDR1 is SGHRS and CDR2 is YFSETQ. The germline V and J ends were trimmed by 0 bases and 1 base, with 8 bases remaining between them. The CDR3 runs 14 residues. For the CDR3, the DNA is TGCGCCAGCAGCTTGGAGAGCGAGTCCTACGAGCAGTACTTC. Amino acids: CASSLESESYEQYF.

The rearrangement uses TRBV7-9 and TRBJ1-5, with 9 bases lining up with TRBD1. The CDR3 covers 16 residues. The V and J ends lost 1 base and 6 bases, in that order; junction bases with no gene match: 7. Germline loops: CDR1 SEHNR, CDR2 FQNEAQ (reference sequence). The CDR3 spells CASSLGAGQGSQPQHF. CDR3 bases: TGTGCCAGCAGCTTAGGGGCCGGACAGGGGAGTCAGCCCCAGCATTTT.

V and J are TRBV20-1 and TRBJ1-5; D uncertain. In germline, CDR1 is DFQATT, CDR2 SNEGSKA (reference sequence). The CDR3 has 13 amino acids. V gave up 6 bases and J gave up 3 bases, with 12 bases separating them. The CDR3 DNA reads TGCAGTGCCACCCGGGAGCCCAATCAGCCCCAGCATTTT. It encodes CSATREPNQPQHF.

This clonotype appeared many times. This sequence joins TRBV10-3 and TRBJ1-1; perhaps TRBD1 as D (6 bases). CDR1 ENHRY and CDR2 SYGVKD come from the germline V gene. This CDR3 has 14 amino acids. Trimming removed 6 bases at V and 5 bases at J, with 16 bases between. The CDR3: CAISRDTRYTEAFF. CDR3 nucleotides: TGTGCCATCAGCCGGGACACCCGTTATACTGAAGCTTTCTTT.

In this sample, this clonotype turned up many times. The rearrangement uses TRBV6-1 and TRBJ1-2, with 7 bases that match TRBD1. Germline V gene sequence: CDR1 MNHNS, CDR2 SASEGT. Trimming cost V 3 bases and J 4 bases; bases outside gene matches: 5. This CDR3 spans 14 amino acids. For the CDR3, the DNA is TGTGCCAGCAGTGAGAGACAGGGAAGCTATGGCTACACCTTC. Its protein is CASSERQGSYGYTF.

This clonotype was recorded at least ten times. The J gene is TRBJ2-2, the V gene TRBV28; D ambiguous. This CDR3 has 16 amino acids. Germline CDR1 MDHEN, CDR2 SYDVKM. The V end lost 5 bases, the J end lost 0 bases, and 13 bases lay between the germline ends. The CDR3 here is CASSPWAGPNTGELFF. The CDR3 DNA sequence: TGTGCCAGCAGTCCCTGGGCCGGACCGAACACCGGGGAGCTGTTTTTT.